The source of this T cell receptor (beta chain) is a study of CD8+CD57+ T cells in acquired aplastic anemia. General study findings and limits: CD8+ Simpson's diversity did not differ significantly between patients and controls.

In regard to this clonotype: Its specificity is unknown.

CDR1 and CDR2 (germline): SNHLY, FYNNEI. The junction had 2 bases not matched to a gene; V was cut back by 3 bases and J by 8 bases. The CDR3 spans 13 residues. Genomic DNA was employed as the template in profiling TCR beta VDJ and CDR3. Each CDR3 protein gets one entry after TCRdb re-called the reads with MiXCR. The sample lists roughly 38,000 distinct CDR3 sequences; around 80% were seen once. This chain connects TRBV2 to TRBJ2-5; 11 nucleotides agree with TRBD2. The sample was sorted CD4+, CD8+, or CD8+CD57+ T cells (not recorded which) from PBMCs. The TCR comes from a human donor in good health, serving as a control. CDR3 DNA: TGTGCCAGCAGTGATCTAGCGGGGGGTACCCAGTACTTC. Translated: CASSDLAGGTQYF.